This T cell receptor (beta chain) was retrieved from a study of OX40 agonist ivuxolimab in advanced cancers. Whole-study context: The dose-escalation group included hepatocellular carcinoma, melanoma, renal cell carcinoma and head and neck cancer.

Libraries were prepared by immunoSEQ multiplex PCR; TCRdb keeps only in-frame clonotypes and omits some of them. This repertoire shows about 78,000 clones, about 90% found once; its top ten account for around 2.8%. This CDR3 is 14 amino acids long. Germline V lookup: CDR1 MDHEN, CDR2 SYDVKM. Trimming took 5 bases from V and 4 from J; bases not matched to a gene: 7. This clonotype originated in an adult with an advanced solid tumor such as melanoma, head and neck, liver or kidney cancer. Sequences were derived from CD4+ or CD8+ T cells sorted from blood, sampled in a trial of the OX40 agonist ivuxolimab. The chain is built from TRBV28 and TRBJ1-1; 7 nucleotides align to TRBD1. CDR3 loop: CASSLTGFPTEAFF. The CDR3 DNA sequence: TGTGCCAGCAGTCTGACAGGGTTCCCCACTGAAGCTTTCTTT. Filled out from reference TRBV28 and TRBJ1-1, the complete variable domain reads DVKVTQSSRYLVKRTGEKVFLECVQDMDHENMFWYRQDPGLGLRLIYFSYDVKMKEKGDIPEGYSVSREKKERFSLILESASTNQTSMYLCASSLTGFPTEAFFGQGTRLTVV.